This TCR beta chain was identified in a study of control samples from healthy donors and cancer patients. The CDR3 sequence is 14 residues long. J gave up 9 bases and V 3 bases, and 8 bases lay outside the gene matches. Germline V gene sequence: CDR1 MNHEY, CDR2 SMNVEV (reference sequence). Generated by immunoSEQ multiplex PCR, the TCRdb table keeps only in-frame clones and is missing some. The sample carries some 190,000 clones, about 89% recorded once. This chain links TRBV27 with TRBJ1-5; 7 nucleotides match TRBD1. This clonotype was sampled from a man under 40 in good health. The sequencing input was blood. CDR3 loop: CASSFRDRGGPQHF. The CDR3 DNA reads TGTGCCAGCAGTTTTAGGGACAGAGGGGGGCCCCAGCATTTT.